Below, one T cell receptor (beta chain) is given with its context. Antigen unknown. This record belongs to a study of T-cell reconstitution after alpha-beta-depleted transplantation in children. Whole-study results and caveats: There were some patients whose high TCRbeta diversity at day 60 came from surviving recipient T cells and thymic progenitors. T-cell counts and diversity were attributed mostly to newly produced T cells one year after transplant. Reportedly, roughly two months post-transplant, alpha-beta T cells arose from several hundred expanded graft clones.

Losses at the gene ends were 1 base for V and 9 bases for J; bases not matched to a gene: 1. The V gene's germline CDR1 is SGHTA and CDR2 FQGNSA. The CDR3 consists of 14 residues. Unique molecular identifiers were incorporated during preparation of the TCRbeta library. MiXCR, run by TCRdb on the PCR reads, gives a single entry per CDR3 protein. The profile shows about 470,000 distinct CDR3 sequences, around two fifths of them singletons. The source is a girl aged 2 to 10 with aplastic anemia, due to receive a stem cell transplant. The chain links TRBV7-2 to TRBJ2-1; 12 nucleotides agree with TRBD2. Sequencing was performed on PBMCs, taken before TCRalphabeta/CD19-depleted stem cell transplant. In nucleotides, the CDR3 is TGTGCCAGCAGCTTAGGGACTAGCGGGATTGAGCAGTTCTTC. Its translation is CASSLGTSGIEQFF.